The clone carrying this T cell receptor (beta chain) was seen once. Its matching antigen is unknown. The CD4+ fraction was divided into a CD45RA+ naive subset and a CD45RA-negative memory subset. Germline V CDR1 and CDR2: SGHRS, YFSETQ. The CDR3 has 13 residues. The V and J ends lost 3 bases and 5 bases respectively, with 8 bases between them. Assay: immunoSEQ multiplex PCR; the TCRdb copy retains only in-frame clones and omits some. The data hold approximately 1,500,000 clones, with nearly 99% observed a single time. The sample belongs to a study of shared clonotypes between healthy human individuals. As for the study in general: The donor group consisted of two women and three men, aged 18 to 49.

Study-level results: Rarefaction exposed incomplete sorted-subset sequencing despite large depth.

The chain carries TRBV5-1 and TRBJ2-2; D is possibly TRBD1 or TRBD2 (5 bases each). The clonotype originates from a man aged 30 to 45 in good health. Specimen: naive CD4+ T cells sorted from blood. Stated subset: CD45RA+ positively selected. Written as DNA, the CDR3 is TGCGCCAGCAGCTCCGAGGGGACCGGGGAGCTGTTTTTT. Residues: CASSSEGTGELFF. Drawing the rest from reference TRBV5-1 and TRBJ2-2, the complete variable domain is KAGVTQTPRYLIKTRGQQVTLSCSPISGHRSVSWYQQTPGQGLQFLFEYFSETQRNKGNFPGRFSGRQFSNSRSEMNVSTLELGDSALYLCASSSEGTGELFFGEGSRLTVL.